A single sample gave rise to the 14 T cell receptor beta chains below, sequenced in a study of blood T cell repertoires in COVID-19 (dated by TCRdb to the early 2020s). The library was obtained by the immunoSEQ multiplex PCR assay. The immuneACCESS repertoire file appears here via TCRdb, limited to in-frame rearrangements. These files lack a portion of the clones; in checked studies, under half of the deficit traces to unresolved V genes, and the cause of the others is not known. For this sample the table gives approximately 150,000 clones, of which around 79% were detected only once. The ten largest clones take up 7% to 9% of the sample. Sample: peripheral blood. These receptors were collected from a man over 45 with active or convalescent COVID-19.

This sequence joins TRBV5-1 and TRBJ2-1, with unresolved D. The V and J ends lost 2 bases and 6 bases respectively, with 3 bases between them. The germline V gene encodes CDR1 SGHRS and CDR2 YFSETQ. The CDR3 extends over 11 amino acids. The CDR3 DNA follows: TGCGCCAGCAGCTTCTCCAATGAGCAGTTCTTC. It encodes CASSFSNEQFF.

There are a few counts of this clone. This chain uses TRBV10-3 with TRBJ2-1; TRBD1 agrees at 7 bases. The CDR3 has 13 amino acids. CDR1 and CDR2 (germline): ENHRY, SYGVKD. V was clipped by 6 bases and J by 8 bases; unmatched bases: 7. Here the CDR3 DNA reads TGTGCCATCAGCCAGCGGACAGGTGATGAGCAGTTCTTC. Its protein is CAISQRTGDEQFF.

V and J are TRBV6-2 or TRBV6-3 and TRBJ1-5, with D tentatively TRBD1 (5 bases). Germline lookup yields CDR1 MNHEY and CDR2 SVGEGT. Trimming took off 5 bases at V and 5 bases at J, with 19 bases between the two ends. CDR3 length: 16 residues. The CDR3 is CASSTLGRGADQPQHF. CDR3 DNA: TGTGCCAGCAGTACCTTGGGACGCGGGGCAGATCAGCCCCAGCATTTT.

This sequence joins TRBV7-9 and TRBJ1-5, with D unresolved. The CDR3 contains 15 residues. V lost 1 base to trimming and J lost 8 bases, with 15 bases between them. Germline CDR1 and CDR2: SEHNR and FQNEAQ (reference sequence). The CDR3 spells CASSLEGDGIEPQHF. The CDR3 nucleotides read TGTGCCAGCAGCTTAGAGGGCGACGGGATTGAGCCCCAGCATTTT.

The rearrangement links TRBV19 to TRBJ2-1; the match to TRBD1 covers 10 bases. CDR1 is LNHDA and CDR2 is SQIVND in the germline V gene (reference sequence). The CDR3 has 21 residues. With V trimmed by 2 bases and J by 4 bases, 20 bases remained unmatched. The CDR3 DNA follows: TGTGCCAGTAGTATACTAAGGACAGGGGGGCTCGGGGTGTCTAATTACAATGAGCAGTTCTTC. Protein product: CASSILRTGGLGVSNYNEQFF.

CDR3 sequence reads: CASSSRRDTEAFF. The CDR3 DNA sequence: TGTGCCAGCAGCTCCCGGAGGGACACTGAAGCTTTCTTT. The rearrangement uses TRBV7-8 and TRBJ1-1; D is ambiguous. The V and J ends lost 4 bases and 3 bases respectively, with 9 bases between them. CDR1 is SGHVS and CDR2 is FQNEAQ in the germline V gene. The CDR3 is 13 residues long.

The chain uses TRBV6-5 and TRBJ2-4; D unclear. In germline, CDR1 is MNHEY, CDR2 SVGAGI. The V and J ends lost 6 bases and 0 bases respectively, with 3 bases between them. The CDR3 has 12 amino acids. The CDR3 DNA reads as TGTGCCAGCAGACTAGCCAAAAACATTCAGTACTTC. Its protein is CASRLAKNIQYF.

This clone was detected once. This rearrangement joins TRBV28 to TRBJ2-2; TRBD2 matches 10 bases. J was trimmed by 1 base and V by 3 bases; bases with no gene match: 5. Germline assignment: CDR1 MDHEN and CDR2 SYDVKM. This CDR3 spans 17 amino acids. The CDR3 sequence: CASSFELAGLNTGELFF. The DNA for the CDR3 is TGTGCCAGCAGTTTCGAACTAGCGGGATTGAACACCGGGGAGCTGTTTTTT. Filled out from reference TRBV28 and TRBJ2-2, the complete variable domain reads DVKVTQSSRYLVKRTGEKVFLECVQDMDHENMFWYRQDPGLGLRLIYFSYDVKMKEKGDIPEGYSVSREKKERFSLILESASTNQTSMYLCASSFELAGLNTGELFFGEGSRLTVL.

The genes are TRBV7-8 and TRBJ2-2; the D gene is possibly TRBD1 (6 bases). The germline V gene encodes CDR1 SGHVS and CDR2 FQNEAQ. This CDR3 has 15 amino acids. V lost 2 bases to trimming and J lost 0 bases, with 7 bases between them. The CDR3 here is CASSLRTANTGELFF. The CDR3 DNA is TGTGCCAGCAGCTTAAGGACAGCGAACACCGGGGAGCTGTTTTTT.

The V gene is TRBV5-5, the J gene TRBJ1-2; TRBD1 might be the D (5 bases). The germline V gene encodes CDR1 SGHKS and CDR2 YYEKEE (reference sequence). The CDR3 is 14 residues long. Trimming pared 0 bases from V and 8 bases from J, leaving 14 bases between. The CDR3 coding sequence is TGTGCCAGCAGCTTGGACAGGTTGGTAGGCGGCTACACCTTC. It yields the protein CASSLDRLVGGYTF. Using reference TRBV5-5 and TRBJ1-2 for the parts outside the CDR3, the full variable domain is DAGVTQSPTHLIKTRGQQVTLRCSPISGHKSVSWYQQVLGQGPQFIFQYYEKEERGRGNFPDRFSARQFPNYSSELNVNALLLGDSALYLCASSLDRLVGGYTFGSGTRLTVV.

The rearrangement uses TRBV5-6 and TRBJ2-1, with D possibly being TRBD2 (5 bases). This CDR3 has 13 amino acids. Trimming cost V 0 bases and J 10 bases, with 11 bases left between them. Germline values: CDR1 SGHDT, CDR2 YYEEEE. The CDR3 DNA reads TGTGCCAGCAGCTTGGTCGGGGTCGGGGAGCAGTTCTTC. This encodes CASSLVGVGEQFF.

V and J are TRBV3-1 (or the pseudogene TRBV3-2) and TRBJ2-7; 9 nucleotides match TRBD1. Unmatched junction bases numbered 1, after V lost 5 bases and J lost 5 bases. The CDR3 contains 12 residues. Germline V gene sequence: CDR1 LGHDT, CDR2 YNNKEL (reference sequence). The CDR3 here is CASSDRGNEQYF. CDR3 DNA: TGTGCCAGCAGCGACAGGGGGAACGAGCAGTACTTC.

The V gene is TRBV10-2, the J gene TRBJ1-4, with 7 bases fitting TRBD1. The germline gives CDR1 WSHSY, CDR2 SAAADI. The CDR3 sequence is 14 residues long. V shed 7 bases, J shed 8 bases, and the junction held 10 bases outside the gene matches. DNA of the CDR3: TGCGCCAGCAAGGAAACAGGGGTTGGCGAAAAACTGTTTTTT. This sequence encodes CASKETGVGEKLFF.

The chain links TRBV3-1 (or the pseudogene TRBV3-2) to TRBJ2-2; D is ambiguous. Trimming took 5 bases from V and 7 from J, leaving 5 bases between them. This CDR3 spans 11 amino acids. Germline lookup yields CDR1 LGHDT and CDR2 YNNKEL (reference sequence). For the CDR3, the DNA is TGTGCCAGCAGCGAGCGCGGGGAGCTGTTTTTT. Its translation is CASSERGELFF.